This T cell receptor (beta chain) stems from a study of vaccination and CD4 T cells after COVID-19. Study background: The convalescents were made up of six males and four females, two of whom were Hispanic. The study collected post-vaccine samples a median around 70 days after dose two, with a range of 14 to 241.

Regarding this clonotype: As yet, its antigen is unknown.

Germline CDR1 and CDR2: LNHDA and SQIVND (reference sequence). The CDR3 sequence is 12 residues long. Between the trimmed V and J ends, which lost 7 bases and 2 bases, there was a span of 8 bases. Every positive PCR date fell between March and December 2020, earlier than the US Alpha, Beta and Delta variants. TCRdb fed the PCR reads into MiXCR, producing one record per CDR3 protein. The sample lists about 20,000 distinct CDR3 sequences; just over 60% were seen once. General study points: There was no significant change from 21 to 38 median reactive clonotypes.

The rearrangement links TRBV19 to TRBJ1-2; unclear D gene. Sequenced material: CD4+ T cells from blood, taken after SARS-CoV-2 vaccination. The sequence was obtained from a human donor who had recovered from COVID-19. CDR3 nucleotide sequence: TGTGCCAGTATGACGAGGAACTATGGCTACACCTTC. This translates into CASMTRNYGYTF.